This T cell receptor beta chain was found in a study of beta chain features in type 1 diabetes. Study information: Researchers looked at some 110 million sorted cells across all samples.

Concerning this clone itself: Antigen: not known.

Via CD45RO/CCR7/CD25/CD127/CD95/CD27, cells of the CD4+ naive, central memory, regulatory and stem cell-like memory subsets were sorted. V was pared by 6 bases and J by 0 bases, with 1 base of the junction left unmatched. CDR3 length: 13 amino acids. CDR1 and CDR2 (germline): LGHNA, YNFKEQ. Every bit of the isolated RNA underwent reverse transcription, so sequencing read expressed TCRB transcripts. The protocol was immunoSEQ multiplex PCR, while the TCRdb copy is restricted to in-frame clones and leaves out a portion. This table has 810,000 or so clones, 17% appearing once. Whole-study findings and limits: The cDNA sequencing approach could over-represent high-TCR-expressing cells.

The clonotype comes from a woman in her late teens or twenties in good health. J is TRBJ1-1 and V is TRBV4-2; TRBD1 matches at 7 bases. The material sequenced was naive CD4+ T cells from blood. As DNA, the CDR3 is TGTGCCAGCAGGGGACAGCTGAACACTGAAGCTTTCTTT. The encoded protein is CASRGQLNTEAFF.